A single sample is the source of the 23 T cell receptor beta chains below, sequenced in a study of blood T cell repertoires in COVID-19. TCRdb's copy holds only in-frame clones and misses some; the assay was immunoSEQ multiplex PCR. This repertoire shows 300,000 to 450,000 clones, approximately 88% found once; its top ten account for about 3%. Material for sequencing was peripheral blood. The receptor source for this set is a woman in her twenties or thirties with COVID-19, enrolled during active disease.

The chain employs TRBV19 and TRBJ1-4, with a tentative D call TRBD1 (6 bases). Trimming took off 6 bases at V and 7 bases at J, with 12 bases between the two ends. The germline V gene has CDR1 LNHDA and CDR2 SQIVND (reference sequence). There are 13 residues in the CDR3. The CDR3 coding sequence is TGTGCCAGTAGCAGGGGAGTGAGTGAAAAACTGTTTTTT. It encodes CASSRGVSEKLFF.

The rearrangement links TRBV24-1 to TRBJ2-3, with 15 bases identical to TRBD2. The CDR3 totals 18 residues. Per the germline V gene, CDR1 is KGHDR and CDR2 is SFDVKD. Germline trimming cut 9 bases from V and 3 bases from J; bases unmatched to any gene: 12. CDR3 residues: CATGRGGLAGGPTDTQYF. CDR3 nucleotide sequence: TGTGCCACCGGACGGGGGGGACTAGCGGGAGGACCTACAGATACGCAGTATTTT.

The CDR3 nucleotides read TGTGCCAGCACCATCCCAGATTACTACAGGGGGGAGACCCAGTACTTC. Translation: CASTIPDYYRGETQYF. The J gene is TRBJ2-5, the V gene TRBV2; 8 bases align to TRBD1. Germline loops: CDR1 SNHLY, CDR2 FYNNEI. V was clipped by 7 bases and J by 5 bases; unmatched bases: 15. There are 16 residues in the CDR3.

The rearrangement links TRBV3-1 (or the pseudogene TRBV3-2) to TRBJ2-2, with D unresolved. The CDR3 totals 13 residues. V lost 2 bases, J lost 6 bases, and 7 bases lay in between. Germline V gene data show CDR1 as LGHDT and CDR2 as YNNKEL (reference sequence). The CDR3 spells CASSQSSPGELFF. For the CDR3, the DNA is TGTGCCAGCAGCCAAAGTAGCCCCGGGGAGCTGTTTTTT.

CDR3 sequence: CASSLDYSEQFF. The CDR3 DNA reads as TGTGCCAGCAGCTTAGATTATAGTGAGCAGTTCTTC. J is TRBJ2-1 and V is TRBV11-2; no clear D gene. Deletions cut 0 bases from V and 9 bases from J, with 6 bases between. The germline V gene encodes CDR1 SGHAT and CDR2 FQNNGV. This CDR3 has 12 residues.

V gene TRBV11-3 combines with J gene TRBJ2-5; TRBD2 matches 11 bases. The V gene end was trimmed by 5 bases and the J gene end by 5 bases; junction bases not matched to a gene: 7. Germline assignment: CDR1 SGHNT and CDR2 YENEEA. The CDR3 spans 15 residues. CDR3 coding DNA: TGTGCCAGCAGCCGGGTAGCGGGAGGGACGGAGACCCAGTACTTC. It specifies CASSRVAGGTETQYF.

This chain uses TRBV7-8 with TRBJ2-7; 9 nucleotides align to TRBD1. The V gene's germline CDR1 is SGHVS and CDR2 FQNEAQ. This CDR3 has 16 residues. J was trimmed by 5 bases and V by 5 bases; bases with no gene match: 13. CDR3 in amino acids: CASSPNLRDRVDEQYF. The CDR3 nucleotides are TGTGCCAGCAGCCCGAACCTCCGGGACAGGGTTGACGAGCAGTACTTC.

The rearrangement joins TRBV7-2 to TRBJ2-7; possibly TRBD1 for D (5 bases). This CDR3 spans 13 amino acids. Germline V gives CDR1 SGHTA, CDR2 FQGNSA. The V end lost 2 bases, the J end lost 6 bases, and 11 bases lay between the germline ends. The DNA for the CDR3 is TGTGCCAGCAGCTTATACAGGTCTGCCGAGCAGTACTTC. Amino acids: CASSLYRSAEQYF.

This clone was recorded only once. The J gene is TRBJ1-2, the V gene TRBV29-1; 7 nucleotides line up with TRBD1. This CDR3 has 11 residues. The V and J ends lost 6 bases and 8 bases, in that order; junction bases with no gene match: 6. The germline CDR1 and CDR2 sequences are SQVTM and ANQGSEA. The CDR3 DNA sequence: TGCAGCGTAACAGGGGTGAGAGGCTACACCTTC. Amino acids: CSVTGVRGYTF.

CDR3 nucleotide sequence: TGTGCCAGCAGTGTTTCCGGCAGGGGTGGCTACACCTTC. This codes for CASSVSGRGGYTF. The gene calls are TRBV2 and TRBJ1-2, with a weak D call TRBD1 (6 bases). Germline-derived CDR1 and CDR2 are SNHLY and FYNNEI. CDR3 length equals 13 residues. Trimming stripped 4 bases from V and 7 bases from J, with 13 bases between.

The V gene is TRBV6-2 or TRBV6-3, the J gene TRBJ2-5, with D unresolved. The CDR3 sequence is 12 residues long. The V and J ends lost 2 bases and 3 bases respectively, with 4 bases between them. CDR1 and CDR2 (germline): MNHEY, SVGEGT. The CDR3 DNA is TGTGCCAGCAGTTACGGAGAAGAGACCCAGTACTTC. It encodes CASSYGEETQYF.

The chain carries TRBV4-3 and TRBJ1-2; 10 positions agree with TRBD1. V trimming: 1 base; J trimming: 8 bases; junction bases outside the gene matches: 7. Germline CDR1 and CDR2: LGHNA and YSLEER. There are 15 residues in the CDR3. The CDR3 nucleotides read TGCGCCAGCAGCCAAGTTGACAGGGGGCCCGGCGGCTACACCTTC. The encoded protein is CASSQVDRGPGGYTF.

This clone was counted a few times. The CDR3: CASSQGSQGYGYTF. The CDR3 DNA is TGTGCCAGCAGCCAAGGGTCCCAGGGGTATGGCTACACCTTC. The V call is TRBV3-1 (or the pseudogene TRBV3-2), the J call TRBJ1-2; D possibly corresponds to TRBD1 (6 bases). CDR3 size: 14 residues. Germline CDR1 LGHDT, CDR2 YNNKEL (reference sequence). V was pared by 1 base and J by 5 bases, with 11 bases between.

The gene calls are TRBV6-5 and TRBJ2-2; D possibly corresponds to TRBD2 (5 bases). With 0 bases removed from V and 5 bases from J, the gap between germline ends came to 13 bases. The CDR3 runs to 16 residues. Germline V gene lookup returns CDR1 MNHEY and CDR2 SVGAGI. The CDR3 DNA follows: TGTGCCAGCAGTTACTCGGAGGCCAGGCTAACCGGGGAGCTGTTTTTT. Translated: CASSYSEARLTGELFF.

This chain joins TRBV2 and TRBJ1-2; D unresolved. Germline V gives CDR1 SNHLY, CDR2 FYNNEI. V lost 10 bases and J 1 base, leaving 16 bases between the germline ends. The CDR3 runs 14 residues. The CDR3 is CATLKGRDNYGYTF. In DNA, the CDR3 is TGTGCCACCTTAAAAGGGAGGGATAACTATGGCTACACCTTC.

V is TRBV5-3 and J is TRBJ1-1; no clear D. TRBV5-3 is identified as an open reading frame with a role that is uncertain. This CDR3 spans 9 amino acids. The V end was cut by 4 bases, the J end by 11 bases, with 6 bases between. CDR3 bases: TGTGCCAGAAGCCTCGCGGCTTTCTTT. This codes for CARSLAAFF.

This sequence joins TRBV6-6 and TRBJ1-2; possible D gene TRBD1, 5 bases. V shed 6 bases and J shed 2 bases, with 10 bases lying between them. Per germline, CDR1 MNHNY and CDR2 SVGAGI (reference sequence). The CDR3 is made up of 13 amino acids. Here the CDR3 reads CASSPTENYGYTF. For the CDR3, the DNA is TGTGCCAGCAGCCCGACAGAGAACTATGGCTACACCTTC.

This chain joins TRBV25-1 and TRBJ2-5, with a tentative D call TRBD2 (6 bases). Deletions cut 5 bases from V and 5 bases from J, with 24 bases between. The CDR3 is 17 residues long. CDR1 MGHDK and CDR2 SYGVNS come from the germline V gene. CDR3 protein: CASSSPLMGPRGETQYF. The CDR3 nucleotides are TGTGCCAGCAGTTCACCACTCATGGGACCCCGGGGGGAGACCCAGTACTTC.

In its sample, this clone was seen a few times. V and J are TRBV7-8 and TRBJ2-1, with 8 bases identical to TRBD2. In germline, CDR1 is SGHVS, CDR2 FQNEAQ. The CDR3 sequence is 20 residues long. After removal of 1 base from V and 9 bases from J, the junction contained 23 bases not matched to a gene. The CDR3 region has the DNA TGTGCCAGCAGCTTAGGGGCCAAGGATTTAACTAGCGGAGCGGGAAGTGAGCAGTTCTTC. This gives the protein CASSLGAKDLTSGAGSEQFF.

The chain recombines TRBV6-1 with TRBJ1-4; 8 positions match TRBD1. V was pared by 1 base and J by 7 bases, with 5 bases of the junction left unmatched. Per germline, CDR1 MNHNS and CDR2 SASEGT. The CDR3 has 15 amino acids. Here the CDR3 reads CASSEDRGRGEKLFF. The CDR3 nucleotides read TGTGCCAGCAGTGAAGACAGGGGGAGGGGTGAAAAACTGTTTTTT.

The chain uses TRBV29-1 and TRBJ2-4; perhaps TRBD1 as D (6 bases). Germline CDR1 and CDR2: SQVTM and ANQGSEA. CDR3 size: 14 residues. The V gene lost 6 bases and the J gene lost 1 base, with 13 bases spanning the gap. The CDR3 region is CSVTGHLAKNIQYF. The CDR3 DNA is TGCAGCGTCACGGGACACCTCGCCAAAAACATTCAGTACTTC.

This clone has only one observation. The V gene is TRBV19, the J gene TRBJ1-5; 7 positions match TRBD1. CDR3 length: 15 amino acids. Germline CDR1 and CDR2: LNHDA and SQIVND (reference sequence). V was clipped by 6 bases and J by 9 bases; unmatched bases: 14. CDR3 nucleotides: TGTGCCAGTAGCACGCAACAACAGGGGAGTCTGCCCCAGCATTTT. Amino acid sequence: CASSTQQQGSLPQHF.

The rearrangement links TRBV28 to TRBJ2-5; maybe TRBD1 (6 bases). CDR3 length: 15 residues. Trimming took 2 bases from V and 4 from J, leaving 14 bases between them. Germline V CDR1 and CDR2: MDHEN, SYDVKM. For the CDR3, the DNA is TGTGCCAGCAGTTTAAGCTTCGGACAGAGAGAGACCCAGTACTTC. It codes for CASSLSFGQRETQYF.